The 32 T cell receptor beta chains reported below all come from one sample, sequenced in a study of shared clonotypes between healthy human individuals. Clones were read by immunoSEQ multiplex PCR, and TCRdb kept only the in-frame ones, dropping some. The repertoire holds roughly 500,000 clones, with around 79% as singletons. Sequencing was done on a sample of PBMCs. The receptors come from a woman between 35 and 50 years old in good health. Some clones in this sample may be carry-over from other donors' samples.

V usage is TRBV11-3 and J usage is TRBJ1-1; 10 nucleotides align to TRBD1. Trimming cost V 5 bases and J 6 bases; bases outside gene matches: 3. This CDR3 spans 13 amino acids. Per the germline V gene, CDR1 is SGHNT and CDR2 is YENEEA. The CDR3 spells CASSRGQGAEAFF. The CDR3 DNA is TGTGCCAGCAGCCGTGGACAGGGGGCTGAAGCTTTCTTT.

The chain employs TRBV6-5 and TRBJ2-1; D uncertain. CDR1 MNHEY and CDR2 SVGAGI come from the germline V gene. The CDR3 sequence is 14 residues long. V was cut by 4 bases and J by 15 bases, with 22 bases left in between. The CDR3 DNA reads TGTGCCAGCAGTTCCTCCCTCGAAGGAGCCCGATCGTTCTTC. It is translated as CASSSSLEGARSFF.

A single count supports this clone. This chain connects TRBV7-9 to TRBJ1-5, with 8 bases aligning to TRBD1. This CDR3 spans 14 amino acids. The J segment lost 10 bases and the V segment lost 5 bases, leaving 10 bases of the junction unmatched. Germline assignment: CDR1 SEHNR and CDR2 FQNEAQ (reference sequence). As DNA, the CDR3 is TGTGCCAGCAGCCTAGGACAGGGTGTTGAACCCCAGCATTTT. Translated, it gives CASSLGQGVEPQHF.

This chain uses TRBV7-2 with TRBJ1-2; tentative D call: TRBD1 (6 bases). V was pared by 0 bases and J by 7 bases, with 9 bases between. Germline CDR1 is SGHTA and CDR2 is FQGNSA. CDR3 length: 13 residues. CDR3 bases: TGTGCCAGCAGCTTAGCCGGACAGTTTGGCTACACCTTC. This gives the protein CASSLAGQFGYTF. The full variable domain, its missing parts supplied by reference TRBV7-2 and TRBJ1-2, is GAGVSQSPSNKVTEKGKDVELRCDPISGHTALYWYRQSLGQGLEFLIYFQGNSAPDKSGLPSDRFSAERTGGSVSTLTIQRTQQEDSAVYLCASSLAGQFGYTFGSGTRLTVV.

This chain uses TRBV9 with TRBJ2-1; possible D gene TRBD2, 6 bases. The V gene lost 2 bases and the J gene lost 2 bases, with 11 bases spanning the gap. Germline CDR1 reads SGDLS; CDR2 reads YYNGEE. This CDR3 has 15 residues. CDR3 sequence (DNA): TGTGCCAGCAGCGTCGGGGGTCCAACCTACAATGAGCAGTTCTTC. Translation gives CASSVGGPTYNEQFF.

The chain employs TRBV28 and TRBJ2-5; 8 bases align to TRBD2. The CDR3 runs 13 residues. Trimming took 5 bases from V and 5 from J; bases not matched to a gene: 4. The germline gives CDR1 MDHEN, CDR2 SYDVKM. This chain's CDR3 is CASSRSGSETQYF. Here the CDR3 DNA reads TGTGCCAGCAGTCGAAGCGGGAGCGAGACCCAGTACTTC.

The chain uses TRBV11-1 and TRBJ2-1; 11 bases are a match to TRBD2. The CDR3 has 16 residues. CDR1 SGHAT and CDR2 FQDESV come from the germline V gene (reference sequence). The ends lost 1 base at V and 5 bases at J; junction bases unmatched: 4. The DNA for the CDR3 is TGTGCCAGCAGCTTAGGTCCGACTAGCGGGAACAATGAGCAGTTCTTC. It codes for CASSLGPTSGNNEQFF.

This clone was observed a single time. The chain combines TRBV11-2 with TRBJ2-5; no reliable D call. Germline V gene data show CDR1 as SGHAT and CDR2 as FQNNGV. CDR3 size: 13 residues. Trimming shortened V by 6 bases and J by 5 bases, and 13 bases separated the two germline ends. The CDR3 region has the DNA TGTGCCAGCAGTTTCCCTTTCGGGGAGACCCAGTACTTC. Translation gives CASSFPFGETQYF.

The rearrangement joins TRBV6-6 to TRBJ1-4, with D unresolved. V was clipped by 2 bases and J by 3 bases, with 7 bases between them. The CDR3 has 14 residues. CDR1 is MNHNY and CDR2 is SVGAGI in the germline V gene (reference sequence). Written as DNA, the CDR3 is TGTGCCAGCAGTTACCCTGGGGCTAATGAAAAACTGTTTTTT. Residues: CASSYPGANEKLFF.

This sequence joins TRBV15 and TRBJ2-5; TRBD1 agrees at 7 bases. The germline gives CDR1 LNHNV, CDR2 YYDKDF (reference sequence). Unmatched junction bases numbered 12, after V lost 9 bases and J lost 5 bases. This CDR3 has 14 residues. CDR3: CATKDRPFSETQYF. CDR3 nucleotides: TGTGCCACGAAGGACAGGCCGTTCTCGGAGACCCAGTACTTC.

The chain uses TRBV30 and TRBJ1-2; 8 bases are shared with TRBD1. The CDR3 length is 13 residues. Trimming cost V 2 bases and J 9 bases; bases outside gene matches: 8. From germline, CDR1 is GTSNPN and CDR2 SVGIG (reference sequence). The CDR3 DNA sequence: TGTGCCTGGAGTTTGGGACAGGCAGGTCGCTACACCTTC. Its protein is CAWSLGQAGRYTF.

The chain couples TRBV4-1 to TRBJ2-7, with 10 bases that match TRBD2. The CDR3 totals 16 residues. Germline V lookup: CDR1 MGHRA, CDR2 YSYEKL. The V gene end was trimmed by 4 bases and the J gene end by 2 bases; junction bases not matched to a gene: 8. The CDR3 here is CASSLLAGGTAYEQYF. The CDR3 DNA sequence: TGCGCCAGCAGCCTTTTAGCGGGAGGTACGGCCTACGAGCAGTACTTC.

This chain connects TRBV11-3 to TRBJ1-1; D is possibly TRBD1 (6 bases). The ends were cut back, 1 base at V and 10 bases at J, with 13 bases in the middle. From germline, CDR1 is SGHNT and CDR2 YENEEA. This CDR3 contains 13 residues. The CDR3 reads CASSLGGQRVAFF. DNA for the CDR3: TGTGCCAGCAGCTTAGGCGGACAGCGGGTAGCTTTCTTT.

This clone appeared a few times. J is TRBJ2-7 and V is TRBV5-6, with a tentative D call TRBD2 (6 bases). The germline CDR1 and CDR2 sequences are SGHDT and YYEEEE. V dropped 7 bases and J dropped 1 base, with 9 bases sitting between them. This CDR3 has 12 residues. The CDR3 loop reads CASGRGSYEQYF. The CDR3, as DNA: TGTGCCAGCGGGCGGGGTTCCTACGAGCAGTACTTC.

Only a few counts were recorded for this clone. V and J are TRBV28 and TRBJ2-7; TRBD2 might be the D (5 bases). From germline, CDR1 is MDHEN and CDR2 SYDVKM. The CDR3 has 15 amino acids. V shed 3 bases and J shed 4 bases, with 16 bases lying between them. The CDR3 DNA reads TGTGCCAGCAGTTTCCAGCGGCCCCCTAAATACGAGCAGTACTTC. Amino acid sequence: CASSFQRPPKYEQYF.

This chain uses TRBV5-1 with TRBJ2-7, with 8 nucleotides matching TRBD2. CDR1 is SGHRS, CDR2 YFSETQ, per germline. The CDR3 runs 15 residues. V was clipped by 6 bases and J by 0 bases; unmatched bases: 8. CDR3 coding DNA: TGCGCCAGCACAGACGGGGGGGAACCCTCCTACGAGCAGTACTTC. This translates into CASTDGGEPSYEQYF.

V gene TRBV18 combines with J gene TRBJ2-5; 10 nucleotides agree with TRBD1. The J call may be mistaken, given a closer DNA end match to TRBJ2-7. The CDR3 spans 15 residues. Germline assignment: CDR1 KGHSH and CDR2 LQKENI. The CDR3 DNA reads TGTGCCAGCTCACAGGGACAGGGGACTTACTACGAGCAGTACTTC. It translates to CASSQGQGTYYEQYF.

The J gene is TRBJ2-3, the V gene TRBV30, with a tentative D call TRBD2 (5 bases). This CDR3 region has 12 residues. The V end was cut by 7 bases, the J end by 2 bases, with 10 bases between. Germline V gene data show CDR1 as GTSNPN and CDR2 as SVGIG (reference sequence). The CDR3: CASKGDTDTQYF. In DNA form, the CDR3 reads TGTGCCTCAAAGGGAGACACAGATACGCAGTATTTT. The variable domain in full, with the rest retrieved from reference TRBV30 and TRBJ2-3, is SQTIHQWPATLVQPVGSPLSLECTVEGTSNPNLYWYRQAAGRGLQLLFYSVGIGQISSEVPQNLSASRPQDRQFILSSKKLLLSDSGFYLCASKGDTDTQYFGPGTRLTVL.

J is TRBJ2-7 and V is TRBV18, with D tentatively TRBD1 (6 bases). The germline V gene has CDR1 KGHSH and CDR2 LQKENI. There are 14 residues in the CDR3. The V gene lost 2 bases and the J gene lost 2 bases, with 10 bases spanning the gap. CDR3 sequence reads: CASSPTGMAYEQYF. The DNA for the CDR3 is TGTGCCAGCTCACCAACAGGGATGGCCTACGAGCAGTACTTC.

The J gene is TRBJ2-1, the V gene TRBV11-2; 10 bases fit TRBD2. This CDR3 spans 16 amino acids. The J segment lost 6 bases and the V segment lost 1 base, leaving 6 bases of the junction unmatched. Germline loops: CDR1 SGHAT, CDR2 FQNNGV. Written as DNA, the CDR3 is TGTGCCAGCAGCTTAGGGATCCTAGCGGGAGTCAATGAGCAGTTCTTC. Protein product: CASSLGILAGVNEQFF.

The gene calls are TRBV5-1 and TRBJ2-7; D gene uncertain. Germline CDR1 SGHRS, CDR2 YFSETQ. Trimming shortened V by 4 bases and J by 0 bases, and 8 bases separated the two germline ends. The CDR3 is made up of 13 amino acids. The CDR3 sequence: CASSPLVSYEQYF. CDR3 nucleotides: TGCGCCAGCAGCCCTCTTGTCTCCTACGAGCAGTACTTC.

The V and J genes are TRBV28 and TRBJ2-1; 11 nucleotides line up with TRBD2. Germline V gene data show CDR1 as MDHEN and CDR2 as SYDVKM. V was clipped by 3 bases and J by 0 bases; unmatched bases: 19. This CDR3 spans 22 amino acids. The CDR3 DNA follows: TGTGCCAGCAGTTTCCTGAGGCAGGGAAGGACTAGCGGGCGAAGCTCCTACAATGAGCAGTTCTTC. The encoded protein is CASSFLRQGRTSGRSSYNEQFF.

J is TRBJ2-5 and V is TRBV13, with a possible D match to TRBD1 (5 bases). The CDR3 covers 16 residues. CDR1 and CDR2 (germline): PRHDT, FYEKMQ (reference sequence). Trimming cost V 0 bases and J 1 base, with 12 bases left between them. CDR3 DNA: TGTGCCAGCAGCTTAGGCATACAGGAATCCCAAGAGACCCAGTACTTC. Its translation: CASSLGIQESQETQYF.

Note on this clone: A much larger clone is a single base away; this may be a read error. Other DNA sequences from this sample encode an identical CDR3 as well. The V call is TRBV7-2, the J call TRBJ2-7; D call uncertain. In germline, CDR1 is SGHTA, CDR2 FQGNSA. V lost 1 base and J lost 1, with 2 bases in between. The CDR3 contains 12 residues. The CDR3 DNA reads as TGTGCCAGCAGCTTAGTGTCCTACGAGCAGTACTTC. Protein product: CASSLVSYEQYF.

This chain uses TRBV5-1 with TRBJ2-5, with TRBD2 matching 10 bases. Germline values: CDR1 SGHRS, CDR2 YFSETQ. The length of the CDR3 is 16 residues. V was pared by 0 bases and J by 5 bases, with 7 bases of the junction left unmatched. The CDR3 sequence is CASSLGSGTSAETQYF. The CDR3 DNA is TGCGCCAGCAGCTTGGGATCCGGGACTAGCGCCGAGACCCAGTACTTC. Based on the CDR3 plus reference TRBV5-1 and TRBJ2-5, the full variable domain is KAGVTQTPRYLIKTRGQQVTLSCSPISGHRSVSWYQQTPGQGLQFLFEYFSETQRNKGNFPGRFSGRQFSNSRSEMNVSTLELGDSALYLCASSLGSGTSAETQYFGPGTRLLVL.

In its sample, this clone was seen a few times. Germline is not matched at one junction end, which may reflect a read error. The chain has TRBV9 and TRBJ1-3, with a possible D match to TRBD1 (5 bases). Germline lookup yields CDR1 SGDLS and CDR2 YYNGEE. CDR3 length equals 16 residues. The CDR3 region is CASSVAPDGGGSTIYF. CDR3 DNA sequence: TGTGCCAGCAGCGTAGCCCCAGATGGGGGGGGAAGCACCATATATTTT.

Only a few counts were recorded for this clone. The chain recombines TRBV7-9 with TRBJ1-2; D is uncertain. The V and J ends lost 2 bases and 3 bases respectively, with 10 bases between them. The CDR3 consists of 14 residues. Germline CDR1 is SEHNR and CDR2 is FQNEAQ (reference sequence). DNA for the CDR3: TGTGCCAGCAGCTTAACGGGTTCCGACTATGGCTACACCTTC. This translates into CASSLTGSDYGYTF.

This clone was picked up one time. Other DNA sequences in the same sample also yield this CDR3. This chain connects TRBV28 to TRBJ1-5, with D tentatively TRBD1 (6 bases). The CDR3 is made up of 15 amino acids. The V gene lost 4 bases and the J gene lost 2 bases, with 12 bases spanning the gap. Germline V gives CDR1 MDHEN, CDR2 SYDVKM. The CDR3 here is CASSSGSGGNQPQHF. The CDR3 DNA follows: TGTGCCAGCAGTTCCGGATCAGGGGGCAATCAGCCCCAGCATTTT.

The chain is built from TRBV7-8 and TRBJ2-5; the D gene is possibly TRBD1 (6 bases). The CDR3 runs 12 residues. Germline-derived CDR1 and CDR2 are SGHVS and FQNEAQ. Trimming shortened V by 6 bases and J by 2 bases, and 7 bases separated the two germline ends. As DNA, the CDR3 is TGTGCCAGCAGGGACAGACAAGAGACCCAGTACTTC. Protein product: CASRDRQETQYF.

Notes on this clone: This sample also contains other DNA sequences that code for the same CDR3. The CDR3 here is CASSPGVQETQYF. CDR3 coding DNA: TGTGCCAGCTCACCAGGGGTCCAAGAGACCCAGTACTTC. The chain couples TRBV18 to TRBJ2-5; D call uncertain. V was pared by 2 bases and J by 1 base, with 5 bases between. This CDR3 spans 13 amino acids. The V gene's germline CDR1 is KGHSH and CDR2 LQKENI.

The rearrangement joins TRBV5-1 to TRBJ2-5; 7 nucleotides match TRBD2. The CDR3 contains 15 residues. CDR1 is SGHRS, CDR2 YFSETQ, per germline. Trimming cost V 4 bases and J 4 bases; bases outside gene matches: 10. Written as DNA, the CDR3 is TGCGCCAGCAGCATCGGGGGAGGGGCTGCAGAGACCCAGTACTTC. Amino acid sequence: CASSIGGGAAETQYF.

The J gene is TRBJ2-7, the V gene TRBV6-1; D assignment may be TRBD1 or TRBD2 (5 bases each). The CDR3 sequence is 13 residues long. CDR1 is MNHNS, CDR2 SASEGT, per germline. V lost 6 bases and J lost 4, with 13 bases in between. CDR3 sequence (DNA): TGTGCCAGCAGCCGGGACGCGTCTTACGAGCAGTACTTC. Its protein is CASSRDASYEQYF.